This T cell receptor (beta chain) was captured in a study of T cells in Graves' hyperthyroidism and ophthalmopathy. Overall study results and limits: Most thyroid clonotypes with frequency above 0.001 were detected in blood.

The CDR3 regions of TCR beta were amplified from RNA transcripts. An initial round of RT-PCR targeting the TCR CDR3 relied on the HTBI primer set. One entry per CDR3 protein, called by TCRdb with MiXCR from the multiplex PCR reads. The table records 350,000 to 400,000 distinct CDR3 sequences, about 15% of them present only once. V shed 0 bases, J shed 2 bases, and the junction held 9 bases outside the gene matches. Germline V gives CDR1 SGHAT, CDR2 FQNNGV. CDR3 length: 18 residues. This clonotype was seen at least ten times. Its antigen is still unknown. Orbital computed tomography and thyroid ultrasound, together with serum TRAb and thyroxine and clinical symptoms, were used for diagnoses.

The sequenced sample was blood. This rearrangement joins TRBV11-2 to TRBJ2-3; 9 bases are shared with TRBD2. This receptor was obtained from a woman aged 25 to 39 with Graves' hyperthyroidism. The CDR3 spells CASSLEFPSGTITDTQYF. The CDR3 region has the DNA TGTGCCAGCAGCTTAGAATTTCCTAGCGGGACGATCACAGATACGCAGTATTTT.